The rows below give T cell receptor beta chains drawn from one sample of a study of OX40 agonist ivuxolimab in advanced cancers. Sequencing used immunoSEQ multiplex PCR; TCRdb keeps in-frame clones, though not all of them. The table includes approximately 77,000 clones, around four fifths detected once. The material was CD4+ or CD8+ T cells sorted from blood, obtained in a trial of the OX40 agonist ivuxolimab. These receptors all stem from an adult with an advanced solid tumor such as melanoma, head and neck, liver or kidney cancer. The CDR3 runs from the conserved cysteine through the conserved F or W. Each record gives: D gene, J gene, V gene, clone size, CDR3 DNA, CDR3 protein. A D gene is named only where the DNA matches it firmly. Clone sizes are given selectively: once, few, many, or a class where the clone is expanded.

TRBD1	TRBJ1-1	TRBV30	-	TGTGCCTCTCAGGGGGATAGGAGCACTGAAGCTTTCTTT	CASQGDRSTEAFF
TRBD1	TRBJ1-1	TRBV5-1	-	TGCGCCAGCAGCTTGAATGCTCCCCGACAGGGCAACACTGAAGCTTTCTTT	CASSLNAPRQGNTEAFF
-	TRBJ2-4	TRBV19	-	TGTGCCAGTAGTGGGTGGGAGGACATTCAGTACTTC	CASSGWEDIQYF
TRBD1	TRBJ2-5	TRBV6-6	few	TGTGCCAGCAGCCGCCGGGACAGGGGTGGGGAGACCCAGTACTTC	CASSRRDRGGETQYF
TRBD1	TRBJ2-1	TRBV6-5	once	TGTGCCAGCAGTTTTACGGACAGGGGTGGCAATGAGCAGTTCTTC	CASSFTDRGGNEQFF
-	TRBJ1-5	TRBV5-6	-	TGTGCCAGCAGCCTTTCAGCTAATCAGCCCCAGCATTTT	CASSLSANQPQHF
-	TRBJ2-7	TRBV25-1	-	TGTGCCAGCAGTCTCTACTACGAGCAGTACTTC	CASSLYYEQYF
TRBD1	TRBJ1-2	TRBV4-3	-	TGCGCCAGCGGCCGAGTACCGGGACAGGGGGCACCCCTCTATGGCTACACCTTC	CASGRVPGQGAPLYGYTF
-	TRBJ1-4	TRBV9	-	TGTGCCAGCAGCGTAGATCCGGGGGGTGAGGGTGAAAAACTGTTTTTT	CASSVDPGGEGEKLFF
-	TRBJ1-4	TRBV6-5	-	TGTGCCAGCAGTTCGGGCGGGGGAGAAAAACTGTTTTTT	CASSSGGGEKLFF
TRBD1	TRBJ1-2	TRBV4-3	-	TGCGCCAGCAGCCAGGACAGGGTCCATGGCTACACCTTC	CASSQDRVHGYTF
TRBD1	TRBJ1-2	TRBV25-1	-	TGTGCCAGCGGAAATACAGGGGAGTATGGCTACACCTTC	CASGNTGEYGYTF
TRBD1	TRBJ1-1	TRBV13	-	TGTGCCAGCAGCTCAGACAGGGTGAACACTGAAGCTTTCTTT	CASSSDRVNTEAFF
TRBD2	TRBJ2-1	TRBV7-2	-	TGTGCCAGCAGCTCAGCGGGAACCCACAATGAGCAGTTCTTC	CASSSAGTHNEQFF
-	TRBJ1-1	TRBV14	-	TGTGCCAGCAGCCAGGGAACAGAAGGGGGAGGGGACACTGAAGCTTTCTTT	CASSQGTEGGGDTEAFF
TRBD1	TRBJ2-7	TRBV7-2	-	TGTGCCAGCAGCTTAGTTTCCTTTCGACAGGGGGTAACCTACGAGCAGTACTTC	CASSLVSFRQGVTYEQYF
-	TRBJ2-1	TRBV28	-	TGTGCCAGCAGCCGTCCGGGGGCGAAGCAGTTCTTC	CASSRPGAKQFF
-	TRBJ1-1	TRBV28	-	TGTGCCAGCAGTTTCCCGCTTTCGTATGAAGCTTTCTTT	CASSFPLSYEAFF
TRBD1	TRBJ1-2	TRBV7-2	-	TGTGCCAGCAGCTTAGAGAGACAGGGTAACTATGGCTACACCTTC	CASSLERQGNYGYTF
-	TRBJ2-6	TRBV6-5	once	TGTGCCGGCAGTTTACTCAGCTCTGGGGCCAACGTCCTGACTTTC	CAGSLLSSGANVLTF
-	TRBJ1-2	TRBV5-1	-	TGCGCCAGCAGCTTGGTCGCAGGGGCATATGGCTACACCTTC	CASSLVAGAYGYTF
-	TRBJ1-5	TRBV27	few	TGTGCCAGCAGTCCAACCTCCTTAGCGAGGGGCCAGCCCCAGCATTTT	CASSPTSLARGQPQHF
TRBD1	TRBJ2-7	TRBV27	-	TGTGCCAGCAGAAGACAGGGGGCATCCTACGAGCAGTACTTC	CASRRQGASYEQYF
-	TRBJ1-2	TRBV27	-	TGTGCCAGCAGTTACGGGACAAGAGGCGGCTACACCTTC	CASSYGTRGGYTF
TRBD2	TRBJ2-5	TRBV4-2	many	TGTGCCAGCAGCCTTGGGGGCGGGAGGCCGCAAGAGACCCAGTACTTC	CASSLGGGRPQETQYF
TRBD2	TRBJ2-2	TRBV28	-	TGTGCCAGCAGTTTCTTTACAGCGGGGGGCCCCGGGGAGCTGTTTTTT	CASSFFTAGGPGELFF
-	TRBJ2-7	TRBV11-2	few	TGTGCCAGCAGCTGGGGGGGCGACGAGCAGTACTTC	CASSWGGDEQYF
-	TRBJ1-3	TRBV5-1	-	TGCGCCAGCCGAGAGAGCTCTGGAAACACCATATATTTT	CASRESSGNTIYF
TRBD1	TRBJ1-2	TRBV10-2	-	TGCGCCAGCAGTGAGAACGGGGACAGCTATGGCTACACCTTC	CASSENGDSYGYTF
TRBD1	TRBJ1-5	TRBV28	-	TGTGCCAGCAGTATCGGACAGGGTGAGAATCAGCCCCAGCATTTT	CASSIGQGENQPQHF
-	TRBJ1-5	TRBV2	-	TGTGCCAGCAGTTTGGAAGCCCAGCCCCAGCATTTT	CASSLEAQPQHF
-	TRBJ2-7	TRBV18	-	TGTGCCAGCTCACCAACTTGGTACGAGCAGTACTTC	CASSPTWYEQYF
-	TRBJ2-5	TRBV18	-	TGTGCCAGCTCACGGACTTTAGCACAAGAGACCCAGTACTTC	CASSRTLAQETQYF
-	TRBJ2-1	TRBV6-6	-	TGTGCCAGCGGGGTGGGTCTCTCCTACAATGAGCAGTTCTTC	CASGVGLSYNEQFF
-	TRBJ1-4	TRBV4-3	-	TGCGCCAGCAGCCGGCATCGTAACTTGGGGGAAAAACTGTTTTTT	CASSRHRNLGEKLFF
TRBD2	TRBJ2-1	TRBV5-1	-	TGCGCCAGCAGTGTTCCTTGGACTAGCGGGAGCAATGAGCAGTTCTTC	CASSVPWTSGSNEQFF
-	TRBJ1-3	TRBV30	-	TGTGCCTGGAGTAATGGGCGTAGGGGAAACACCATATATTTT	CAWSNGRRGNTIYF